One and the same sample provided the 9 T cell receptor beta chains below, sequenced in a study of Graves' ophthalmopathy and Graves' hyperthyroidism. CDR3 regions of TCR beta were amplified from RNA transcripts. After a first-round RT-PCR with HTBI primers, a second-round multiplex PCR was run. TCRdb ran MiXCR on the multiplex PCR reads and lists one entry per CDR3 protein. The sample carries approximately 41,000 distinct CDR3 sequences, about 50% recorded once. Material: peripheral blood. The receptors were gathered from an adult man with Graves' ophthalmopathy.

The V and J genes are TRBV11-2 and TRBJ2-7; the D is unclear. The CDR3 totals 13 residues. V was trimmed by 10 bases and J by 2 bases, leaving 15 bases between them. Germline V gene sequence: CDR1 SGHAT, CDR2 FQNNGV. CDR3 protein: CATAVGKTYEQYF. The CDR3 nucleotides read TGTGCCACCGCGGTGGGGAAGACCTACGAGCAGTACTTC.

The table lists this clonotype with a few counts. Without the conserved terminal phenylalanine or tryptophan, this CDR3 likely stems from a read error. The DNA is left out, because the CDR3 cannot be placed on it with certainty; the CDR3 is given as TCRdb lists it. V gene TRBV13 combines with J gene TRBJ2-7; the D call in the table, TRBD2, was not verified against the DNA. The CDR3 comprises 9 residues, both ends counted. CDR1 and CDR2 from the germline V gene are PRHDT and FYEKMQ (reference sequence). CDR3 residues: CASSLGLAG.

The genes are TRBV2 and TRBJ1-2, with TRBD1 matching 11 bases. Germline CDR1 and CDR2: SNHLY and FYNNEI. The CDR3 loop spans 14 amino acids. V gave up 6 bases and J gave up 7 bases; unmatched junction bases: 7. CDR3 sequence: CASSVGQGGSGYTF. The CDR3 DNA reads TGTGCCAGCAGCGTGGGACAGGGGGGGAGTGGCTACACCTTC.

CDR3 coding DNA: TGTGCCAGCAACGGCAACCCCTCCTATAATTCACCCCTCCACTTT. Protein product: CASNGNPSYNSPLHF. This chain joins TRBV28 and TRBJ1-6, with D uncertain. Trimming took off 7 bases at V and 0 bases at J, with 10 bases between the two ends. The CDR3 is 15 amino acids. Per germline, CDR1 MDHEN and CDR2 SYDVKM.

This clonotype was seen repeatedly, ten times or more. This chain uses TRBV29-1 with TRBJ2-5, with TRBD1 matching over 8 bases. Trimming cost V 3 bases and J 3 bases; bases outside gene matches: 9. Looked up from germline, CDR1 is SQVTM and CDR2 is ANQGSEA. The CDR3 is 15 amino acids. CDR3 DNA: TGCAGCGTTGATATTTCGACAGGGGAGGAAGAGACCCAGTACTTC. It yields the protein CSVDISTGEEETQYF.

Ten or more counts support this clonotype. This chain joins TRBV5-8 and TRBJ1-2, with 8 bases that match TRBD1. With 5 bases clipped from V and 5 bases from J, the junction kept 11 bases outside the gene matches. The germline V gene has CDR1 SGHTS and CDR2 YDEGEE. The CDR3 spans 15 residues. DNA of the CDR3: TGTGCCAGCAGGCCGAGACAGGGGCTGTGGTATGGCTACACCTTC. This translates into CASRPRQGLWYGYTF.

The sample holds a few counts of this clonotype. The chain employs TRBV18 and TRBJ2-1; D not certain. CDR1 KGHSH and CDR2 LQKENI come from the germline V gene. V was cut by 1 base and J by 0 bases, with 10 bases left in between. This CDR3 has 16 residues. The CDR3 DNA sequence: TGTGCCAGCTCACCACTGGCAGTCCTCTCCTACAATGAGCAGTTCTTC. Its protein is CASSPLAVLSYNEQFF. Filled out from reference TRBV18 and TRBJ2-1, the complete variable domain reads NAGVMQNPRHLVRRRGQEARLRCSPMKGHSHVYWYRQLPEEGLKFMVYLQKENIIDESGMPKERFSAEFPKEGPSILRIQQVVRGDSAAYFCASSPLAVLSYNEQFFGPGTRLTVL.

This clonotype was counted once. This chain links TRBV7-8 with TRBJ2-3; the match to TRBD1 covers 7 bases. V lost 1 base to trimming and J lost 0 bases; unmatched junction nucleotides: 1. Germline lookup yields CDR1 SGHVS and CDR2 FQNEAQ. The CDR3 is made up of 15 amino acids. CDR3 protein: CASSLDRGSTDTQYF. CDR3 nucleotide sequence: TGTGCCAGCAGCTTAGACAGGGGTAGCACAGATACGCAGTATTTT.

This CDR3 is CASSQTGGLATPKEPDTQYF. The CDR3, as DNA: TGTGCCAGCAGCCAGACCGGCGGATTAGCCACACCCAAAGAGCCAGATACGCAGTATTTT. V usage is TRBV14 and J usage is TRBJ2-3; no firm D call. The germline CDR1 and CDR2 sequences are SGHDN and FVKESK. The germline V and J ends were trimmed by 3 bases and 4 bases, with 29 bases remaining between them. The CDR3 is 20 amino acids.